The 27 T cell receptor beta chains below come from one sample, sequenced in a study of T cell repertoires in cytomegalovirus infection. TCRdb recomputed calls from the reads with MiXCR, one row per CDR3 protein. The data hold 250,000 or so distinct CDR3 sequences, with around 15% observed a single time. The sequenced material came from CD8+ T cells from PBMCs. These receptors originate from a human donor in good health (CMV status not recorded). Some clones in this sample may be carry-over from other donors' samples.

This clonotype appeared many times. This chain links TRBV7-9 with TRBJ1-1; the match to TRBD1 covers 7 bases. There are 13 residues in the CDR3. J was trimmed by 11 bases and V by 1 base; bases with no gene match: 7. Germline CDR1 SEHNR, CDR2 FQNEAQ (reference sequence). The CDR3 reads CASSLDSTGWAFF. DNA for the CDR3: TGTGCCAGCAGCTTAGATTCGACAGGGTGGGCTTTCTTT.

The gene calls are TRBV20-1 and TRBJ2-1; TRBD2 is a possible D gene (5 bases). Germline values: CDR1 DFQATT, CDR2 SNEGSKA (reference sequence). V was pared by 6 bases and J by 5 bases, with 11 bases between. CDR3 size: 12 residues. For the CDR3, the DNA is TGCAGTGCCTCAGAGGGAGACAATGAGCAGTTCTTC. Translated: CSASEGDNEQFF.

This clonotype was observed a few times. The chain recombines TRBV6-1 with TRBJ2-7, with D maybe TRBD1 (6 bases). Deletions cut 4 bases from V and 0 bases from J, with 16 bases between. The CDR3 spans 16 residues. Per germline, CDR1 MNHNS and CDR2 SASEGT. CDR3 DNA sequence: TGTGCCAGCAGTGGTGAACAGGGATCTATCTCCTACGAGCAGTACTTC. Translating gives CASSGEQGSISYEQYF.

The V and J genes are TRBV28 and TRBJ2-7; 7 bases align to TRBD1. Trimming at V came to 6 bases and at J to 3 bases, leaving 8 bases not matched to a gene. The germline V gene has CDR1 MDHEN and CDR2 SYDVKM. CDR3 length: 14 residues. CDR3 sequence (DNA): TGTGCCAGCAGGGAACAGGGGACAGTCTACGAGCAGTACTTC. It specifies CASREQGTVYEQYF.

This chain connects TRBV5-1 to TRBJ1-4; D may be TRBD1 (5 bases). Germline lookup yields CDR1 SGHRS and CDR2 YFSETQ. The CDR3 contains 12 residues. V lost 3 bases, J lost 7 bases, and 7 bases lay in between. The CDR3 region is CASSWGGEKLFF. The CDR3 DNA is TGCGCCAGCAGCTGGGGGGGTGAAAAACTGTTTTTT.

Concerning this clonotype: A much bigger clone sits one base away, suggesting this may be a read error. DNA of the CDR3: TGTACCAGCAGCCAGGGACAGGGAATGTCGTTCTTC. Its protein product is CTSSQGQGMSFF. This chain uses TRBV3-1 with TRBJ2-1, with 9 bases aligning to TRBD1. The CDR3 has 12 amino acids. Germline V gene data show CDR1 as LGHDT and CDR2 as YNNKEL (reference sequence).

This clonotype was recorded a few times. The rearrangement joins TRBV5-3 to TRBJ2-7; 8 nucleotides line up with TRBD1. TRBV5-3 is an ORF; its function is uncertain. V shed 8 bases, J shed 4 bases, and the junction held 14 bases outside the gene matches. The CDR3 covers 15 residues. The CDR3: CASSMGQVGTYEQYF. The DNA of the CDR3 is TGTGCCAGCAGCATGGGACAGGTGGGGACTTACGAGCAGTACTTC.

This clonotype was counted many times. The chain recombines TRBV12-3 or TRBV12-4 with TRBJ2-2; unclear D gene. Between the trimmed V and J ends, which lost 7 bases and 3 bases, there was a span of 21 bases. The CDR3 has 17 residues. DNA for the CDR3: TGTGCCAGCATCCCCTTTGTTGGGCCAAAGGACACCGGGGAGCTGTTTTTT. The encoded protein is CASIPFVGPKDTGELFF.

This clonotype has a handful of counts. The chain carries TRBV7-9 and TRBJ2-7; 10 positions match TRBD1. The germline V gene encodes CDR1 SEHNR and CDR2 FQNEAQ (reference sequence). This CDR3 has 14 residues. With 5 bases clipped from V and 6 bases from J, the junction kept 7 bases outside the gene matches. Written as DNA, the CDR3 is TGTGCCAGCAGCCCCCGGGACAGGGGCATCGAGCAGTACTTC. Translated: CASSPRDRGIEQYF.

The chain joins TRBV5-6 to TRBJ1-1; D perhaps matches TRBD1 (5 bases). The CDR3 runs 15 residues. Per germline, CDR1 SGHDT and CDR2 YYEEEE. Trimming took off 0 bases at V and 3 bases at J, with 12 bases between the two ends. The CDR3, as DNA: TGTGCCAGCAGCTTGGGCCCAGCAGGGTACACTGAAGCTTTCTTT. Translating gives CASSLGPAGYTEAFF.

The table lists this clonotype with many counts. The V call is TRBV7-2, the J call TRBJ1-4; D gene ambiguous. CDR3 length: 17 amino acids. Trimming took 0 bases from V and 2 from J, leaving 13 bases between them. Germline-derived CDR1 and CDR2 are SGHTA and FQGNSA. CDR3 bases: TGTGCCAGCAGCTTAGCAGGGCGGTTTATCACTAATGAAAAACTGTTTTTT. It specifies CASSLAGRFITNEKLFF.

This clonotype has a handful of counts. The chain has TRBV20-1 and TRBJ1-5; 11 bases are a match to TRBD1. Per the germline V gene, CDR1 is DFQATT and CDR2 is SNEGSKA (reference sequence). With 4 bases clipped from V and 2 bases from J, the junction kept 4 bases outside the gene matches. The CDR3 spans 15 residues. This CDR3 is CSAIRTGGGNQPQHF. The CDR3 region has the DNA TGCAGTGCTATCCGGACAGGGGGCGGCAATCAGCCCCAGCATTTT.

The table lists this clonotype with many counts. V is TRBV6-5 and J is TRBJ1-2, with D unclear. This CDR3 region has 15 residues. Trimming cost V 0 bases and J 1 base, with 9 bases left between them. Germline loops: CDR1 MNHEY, CDR2 SVGAGI. CDR3 sequence: CASSYSNGLNYGYTF. In nucleotides, the CDR3 is TGTGCCAGCAGTTACTCTAACGGCCTTAACTATGGCTACACCTTC.

This clonotype appeared many times. The chain links TRBV7-9 to TRBJ1-2; D ambiguous. V was clipped by 4 bases and J by 10 bases, with 16 bases between them. CDR1 and CDR2 from the germline V gene are SEHNR and FQNEAQ (reference sequence). This CDR3 has 13 residues. The CDR3, as DNA: TGTGCCAGCAGCTCTGCCAGGCCCCCTGTCTACACCTTC. Its translation is CASSSARPPVYTF.

The chain is built from TRBV25-1 and TRBJ2-3; TRBD2 agrees at 9 bases. There are 15 residues in the CDR3. The ends lost 3 bases at V and 4 bases at J; junction bases unmatched: 5. Germline V gene sequence: CDR1 MGHDK, CDR2 SYGVNS. Here the CDR3 reads CASSDGTSFSDTQYF. The CDR3 bases are TGTGCCAGCAGTGATGGGACTAGCTTTTCAGATACGCAGTATTTT.

The genes are TRBV27 and TRBJ2-7; maybe TRBD2 (6 bases). This CDR3 contains 14 residues. The V end was cut by 8 bases, the J end by 5 bases, with 19 bases between. Germline V CDR1 and CDR2: MNHEY, SMNVEV (reference sequence). The CDR3: CASRDDGGLNEQYF. The CDR3 nucleotides read TGTGCCAGCCGTGATGACGGGGGTCTCAACGAGCAGTACTTC.

The rearrangement joins TRBV6-5 to TRBJ1-1; D gene unclear. Trimming removed 0 bases at V and 3 bases at J, with 11 bases between. This CDR3 is built from 15 residues. Germline V lookup: CDR1 MNHEY, CDR2 SVGAGI. CDR3 coding DNA: TGTGCCAGCAGTTACTCAAAGGCGACGTACACTGAAGCTTTCTTT. Translation gives CASSYSKATYTEAFF.

This clonotype was seen a few times. The rearrangement links TRBV10-3 to TRBJ2-5; 10 bases map to TRBD2. The germline V gene encodes CDR1 ENHRY and CDR2 SYGVKD. V dropped 0 bases and J dropped 5; count of bases not matched to a gene: 6. The CDR3 is made up of 16 amino acids. The CDR3 nucleotides read TGTGCCATCAGTGAGTCGAGCGGGGGGGCCCAGGAGACCCAGTACTTC. Its translation: CAISESSGGAQETQYF.

This clonotype was seen many times. The V gene is TRBV20-1, the J gene TRBJ2-7, with a possible D match to TRBD2 (5 bases). The CDR3 runs 15 residues. V was cut by 3 bases and J by 0 bases, with 15 bases left in between. Germline V lookup: CDR1 DFQATT, CDR2 SNEGSKA (reference sequence). CDR3 in amino acids: CSARDSWESSYEQYF. The CDR3 nucleotides are TGCAGTGCTAGGGACTCTTGGGAATCCTCCTACGAGCAGTACTTC.

This clonotype turned up a few times. The gene calls are TRBV27 and TRBJ2-7, with D perhaps TRBD1 (6 bases). Between the trimmed V and J ends, which lost 4 bases and 1 base, there was a span of 20 bases. Germline V gene sequence: CDR1 MNHEY, CDR2 SMNVEV (reference sequence). The CDR3 spans 17 residues. The CDR3 DNA sequence: TGTGCCAGCAGTTCCCTCTCTCAACAGGGCGTTTCCTACGAGCAGTACTTC. It encodes CASSSLSQQGVSYEQYF.

The J gene is TRBJ2-5, the V gene TRBV6-2 or TRBV6-3, with 9 bases identical to TRBD2. This CDR3 contains 19 residues. J gave up 0 bases and V 3 bases, and 14 bases lay outside the gene matches. Germline V CDR1 and CDR2: MNHEY, SVGEGT. The CDR3 loop reads CASSYSSGGPESYQETQYF. As DNA, the CDR3 is TGTGCCAGCAGTTATTCAAGCGGGGGGCCGGAAAGCTACCAAGAGACCCAGTACTTC.

This clonotype was observed a few times. The rearrangement joins TRBV11-2 to TRBJ2-2, with D unresolved. V was cut by 3 bases and J by 5 bases, with 7 bases left in between. Germline loops: CDR1 SGHAT, CDR2 FQNNGV. The CDR3 is made up of 13 amino acids. CDR3 amino acids: CASSFGFTGELFF. The DNA of the CDR3 is TGTGCCAGCAGCTTCGGGTTTACCGGGGAGCTGTTTTTT.

The genes are TRBV4-1 and TRBJ2-7, with TRBD1 matching over 7 bases. This CDR3 is 15 amino acids long. After removal of 4 bases from V and 2 bases from J, the junction contained 8 bases not matched to a gene. Germline V gene sequence: CDR1 MGHRA, CDR2 YSYEKL. The CDR3 sequence: CASSLEGQETYEQYF. CDR3 nucleotides: TGCGCCAGCAGCCTTGAAGGACAGGAAACCTACGAGCAGTACTTC.

This rearrangement joins TRBV9 to TRBJ1-2, with D possibly being TRBD1 (6 bases). V was clipped by 4 bases and J by 4 bases, with 17 bases between them. The CDR3 loop spans 15 amino acids. The germline CDR1 and CDR2 sequences are SGDLS and YYNGEE. CDR3 amino acids: CASSPGGGSGYGYTF. The CDR3, as DNA: TGTGCCAGCAGCCCAGGAGGGGGTTCTGGCTATGGCTACACCTTC.

The rearrangement links TRBV11-2 to TRBJ2-2; D may match TRBD1 or TRBD2 (5 bases each). This CDR3 region has 11 residues. Trimming pared 7 bases from V and 8 bases from J, leaving 8 bases between. Per the germline V gene, CDR1 is SGHAT and CDR2 is FQNNGV. CDR3 amino acids: CASTWGGELFF. The CDR3 nucleotides read TGTGCCAGCACCTGGGGGGGGGAGCTGTTTTTT.

The CDR3 DNA reads TGTGCCAGCAGATTGGACGGCTCTGGAAACACCATATATTTT. Amino acids: CASRLDGSGNTIYF. The chain employs TRBV6-2 or TRBV6-3 and TRBJ1-3; no clear D gene. This CDR3 comprises 14 residues. The V gene lost 6 bases and the J gene lost 0 bases, with 9 bases spanning the gap. The germline V gene has CDR1 MNHEY and CDR2 SVGEGT.

Details on this clonotype: An end of the junction does not agree with germline; a read error may underlie this. This sequence joins TRBV7-9 and TRBJ2-6; D not certain. Germline lookup yields CDR1 SEHNR and CDR2 FQNEAQ (reference sequence). The CDR3 has 13 residues. The CDR3: CASSELTFNVLPF. CDR3 in DNA: TGTGCCAGCAGCGAATTAACCTTCAACGTCCTGCCTTTC.